A selection of T cell receptor beta chains follows, all from one sample in a study of cytomegalovirus exposure and HLA in healthy donors. The table came from immunoSEQ multiplex PCR; TCRdb's copy has only in-frame clones and leaves some out. The table shows some 71,000 clones, with about 94% occurring only once. The sequencing input was PBMCs. The receptors stem from a young woman in good health and CMV-seronegative. Each CDR3 is given with its conserved first and last residue. The D gene is left open where the match is weak. Only some rows state a clone size, as once, few, many or a class for expanded clones.

d_call,j_call,v_call,clone_size,cdr3_aa,cdr3_nt
.,TRBJ2-7,TRBV5-5,.,CASSLVGATYEQYF,TGTGCCAGCAGCTTGGTTGGAGCCACCTACGAGCAGTACTTC
.,TRBJ1-2,TRBV21-1,.,CASSKARLIMWDRLAVYYGYTF,TGTGCCAGCAGCAAAGCGCGGTTGATTATGTGGGACAGGCTGGCGGTCTACTATGGCTACACCTTC
.,TRBJ1-1,TRBV7-9,.,CASSTRGTEAFF,TGTGCCAGCAGCACCCGGGGGACTGAAGCTTTCTTT
TRBD1,TRBJ2-7,TRBV19,.,CASTSRDRVHEQYF,TGTGCCAGTACCTCCCGGGACAGGGTCCACGAGCAGTACTTC
.,TRBJ2-2,TRBV7-9,.,CASSSARDINTGELFF,TGTGCCAGCAGCTCCGCCAGGGACATCAACACCGGGGAGCTGTTTTTT
.,TRBJ2-7,TRBV2,.,CASISQAGASSYEQYF,TGTGCCAGCATAAGCCAGGCAGGGGCGAGCTCCTACGAGCAGTACTTC
.,TRBJ2-3,TRBV14,.,CASSQWRTDTQYF,TGTGCCAGCAGCCAATGGCGCACAGATACGCAGTATTTT
.,TRBJ2-7,TRBV6-1,.,CASSGYRDEQYF,TGTGCCAGCAGTGGATACAGGGACGAGCAGTACTTC
TRBD1,TRBJ2-7,TRBV6-4,.,CASSDGTASYEQYF,TGTGCCAGCAGTGACGGGACAGCCTCCTACGAGCAGTACTTC
.,TRBJ1-2,TRBV4-2,.,CASSQVAGYYGYTF,TGTGCCAGCAGCCAAGTTGCCGGGTACTATGGCTACACCTTC
TRBD2,TRBJ2-3,TRBV5-1,.,CASSGTGLGTDTQYF,TGCGCCAGCAGCGGAACGGGACTAGGAACAGATACGCAGTATTTT
TRBD2,TRBJ2-7,TRBV4-1,.,CASSPRLAGSYEQYF,TGCGCCAGCAGCCCCCGACTAGCGGGATCCTACGAGCAGTACTTC
.,TRBJ2-2,TRBV2,.,CASTFNTGELFF,TGTGCCAGCACCTTTAACACCGGGGAGCTGTTTTTT
TRBD2,TRBJ2-5,TRBV7-9,.,CASSLRTSGLIQETQYF,TGTGCCAGCAGCCTACGGACTAGCGGGCTGATACAAGAGACCCAGTACTTC
TRBD1,TRBJ2-1,TRBV11-2,.,CASSSAPRLRGHNEQFF,TGTGCCAGCAGCTCCGCTCCCCGGTTGAGGGGGCACAATGAGCAGTTCTTC
.,TRBJ2-7,TRBV10-3,.,CAISEDGGKSYEQYF,TGTGCCATCAGTGAGGACGGGGGTAAGTCCTACGAGCAGTACTTC
.,TRBJ1-4,TRBV4-1,few,CASSQVDMGLLNEKLFF,TGCGCCAGCAGCCAAGTCGACATGGGACTGCTCAATGAAAAACTGTTTTTT
TRBD2,TRBJ2-1,TRBV11-3,.,CASSRERGPPYNEQFF,TGTGCCAGCAGCCGTGAGCGGGGTCCTCCCTACAATGAGCAGTTCTTC
TRBD1,TRBJ2-1,TRBV4-2,.,CASSQDWDRGLWDEQFF,TGTGCCAGCAGCCAAGATTGGGACAGGGGTCTTTGGGATGAGCAGTTCTTC
.,TRBJ2-2,TRBV5-6,.,CASSLSGAGELFF,TGTGCCAGCAGCTTATCAGGGGCCGGGGAGCTGTTTTTT
.,TRBJ2-5,TRBV27,few,CASSLLPGQETQYF,TGTGCCAGCAGTTTATTGCCGGGACAAGAGACCCAGTACTTC
.,TRBJ2-7,TRBV6-1,.,CASSGPPGQSYEQYF,TGTGCCAGCAGTGGACCCCCAGGACAGTCCTACGAGCAGTACTTC